Sequencing of this T cell receptor beta chain was carried out in a study of T cells in Graves' hyperthyroidism and ophthalmopathy (dated by TCRdb to 2018 to 2020). For the wider study: Peripheral blood was collected at initial diagnosis, before any treatment. To identify TCR V-J signatures that set the groups apart, the researchers used a discovery cohort of more than 95 patients, made up of about 44 with Graves' ophthalmopathy and 57 with stable Graves' hyperthyroidism. Prospective prediction of ophthalmopathy was tested in an independent validation cohort of some 20 hyperthyroidism patients and 17 patients who later progressed to ophthalmopathy. For training and testing, the 100 or so patients in the discovery cohort were randomly divided in a 7:3 ratio. The study also compared thyroid tissue and blood T-cell repertoires from roughly six Graves' hyperthyroidism patients. After sampling, hyperthyroidism patients received methimazole starting at 30 mg daily, and ophthalmopathy patients received high-dose intravenous methylprednisolone. The paper describes TCR Vbeta CDR3 sequencing of 120 to 150 peripheral blood samples, made up of some 42 ophthalmopathy patients, 70 to 75 hyperthyroidism patients and 17 progressor patients.

General study outcomes and caveats: Most expanded thyroid clonotypes (frequency above 0.001) were also detected in blood, suggesting blood repertoires may reflect thyroid immune responses. In validation, the model predicted progression to ophthalmopathy a median of roughly 6.1 months before onset, with roughly 70% sensitivity and roughly 77% specificity. A model built on a 13 V-J signature distinguished ophthalmopathy from stable hyperthyroidism, reaching 85% to 90% sensitivity and around 81% specificity in cross-validation and 80%/75% in testing. Sample size was not statistically predetermined, and blinding of investigators to group allocation was not performed.

Remarks on this clonotype: No cognate antigen has been identified for it. No base-level quality is on record; no much larger clone is a single base apart.

Ophthalmopathy patients had moderately to severely active disease, with a Clinical Activity Score of 3 or more, a NOSPECS grade of 4 or more, and a disease duration of less than 3 months. Patients with uncontrolled infections, other autoimmune diseases, pregnancy or lactation were excluded. Diagnoses relied on clinical symptoms, serum thyroxine and TRAb, thyroid ultrasound and orbital computed tomography. PBMCs were separated from approximately 10 ml of fresh peripheral blood using Ficoll-Paque density gradient centrifugation. Trizol reagent was used to extract total RNA, and RNA quality was then checked on an Agilent 2100 Bioanalyzer. Amplification of TCR beta CDR3 regions was carried out from RNA transcripts. For the first round of RT-PCR on the TCR CDR3, the HTBI primer set was used together with the Qiagen OneStep RT-PCR kit. A second multiplex PCR round built the libraries, followed by size selection and purification. The libraries were sequenced on an Illumina HiSeq2000 using paired-end 100 bp reads. The source study handled its data this way. Raw data were processed with SOAPnuke, discarding reads with adapters, uncalled bases, mean Phred below 15, or no exact constant-primer or identifier match. COPE v1.2.5 was used to merge the high-quality paired reads, and each unique nucleotide sequence was defined as a clonotype. MiTCR v1.1 was used to align clonotypes to the IMGT TRBV, TRBD and TRBJ reference segments. Only V-J combinations with frequency above 0.0001, covering about 99% of repertoires, were analysed. The TCS score was defined as the ratio of F50 (clonal expansion) to E x V (chaos), calculated using BLOSUM62-based TCRdist between CDR3 peptides within each V-J. Welch's t-statistics and random forest reduced fewer than 600 V-J features to 13, which were used in a naive Bayes classifier (R e1071). Starting from the raw public reads, TCRdb applied fastp trimming at Q25, assembled clones with MiXCR and retained in-frame beta chains. CDR3 protein sequences are deduplicated, and each keeps its most common genes and DNA. The V and J calls were not made by the authors but by TCRdb's processing. The sample has about 270,000 distinct CDR3 sequences on record, roughly 20% of them singletons. The ten largest clones capture about 60% of the sample.

Sequenced material: blood. The sequence was collected from a man between 25 and 39 years old with Graves' ophthalmopathy.

The bases are TGTGCCAGCAGTTTACTCCCCGGGGCAGGAGATACGCAGTATTTT. Its translation is CASSLLPGAGDTQYF. The rearranged segments are TRBV28 and TRBJ2-3, with the D gene possibly TRBD1 or TRBD2, each one fitting 5 bases. In the germline V gene, CDR1 corresponds to MDHEN and CDR2 to SYDVKM. The CDR3 sequence holds 15 residues, the cysteine and phenylalanine included. Only CDR3 DNA is held: 45 bases, read in frame from base 1. The V and J ends are trimmed by 2 bases and 5 bases, leaving 14 bases between them. Extended through the reference TRBV28 and TRBJ2-3 proteins, this CDR3 yields the full variable domain: DVKVTQSSRYLVKRTGEKVFLECVQDMDHENMFWYRQDPGLGLRLIYFSYDVKMKEKGDIPEGYSVSREKKERFSLILESASTNQTSMYLCASSLLPGAGDTQYFGPGTRLTVL.